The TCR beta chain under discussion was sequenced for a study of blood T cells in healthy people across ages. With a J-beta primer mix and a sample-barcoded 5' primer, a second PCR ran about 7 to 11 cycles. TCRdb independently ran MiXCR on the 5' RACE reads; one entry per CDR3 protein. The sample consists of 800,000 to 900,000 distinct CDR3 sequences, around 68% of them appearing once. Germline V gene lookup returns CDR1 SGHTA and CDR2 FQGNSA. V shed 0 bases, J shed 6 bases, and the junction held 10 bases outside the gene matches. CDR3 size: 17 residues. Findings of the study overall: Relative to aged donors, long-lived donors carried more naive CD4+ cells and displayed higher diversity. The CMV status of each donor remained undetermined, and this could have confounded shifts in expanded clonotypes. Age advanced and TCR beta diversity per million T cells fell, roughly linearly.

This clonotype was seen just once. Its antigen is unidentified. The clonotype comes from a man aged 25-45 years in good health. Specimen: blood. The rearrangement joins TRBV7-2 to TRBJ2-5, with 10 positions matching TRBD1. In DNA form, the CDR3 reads TGTGCCAGCAGCTTAGCTCCAGGACAGGGGGTAGAGAAGACCCAGTACTTC. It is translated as CASSLAPGQGVEKTQYF.